The T cell receptor beta chain under discussion was sequenced for a study of OX40 agonist ivuxolimab in advanced cancers. The study in broad terms: Ivuxolimab was a fully human IgG2 agonistic monoclonal antibody targeting the costimulatory receptor OX40 (CD134). Intravenous ivuxolimab was administered to patients every 2 weeks at six dose levels: 0.01, 0.1, 0.3, 1.5, 3 and 10 mg/kg. Among the approximately 50 dose-escalation patients, roughly 20 had hepatocellular carcinoma, 15 melanoma, 9 renal cell carcinoma and 9 head and neck cancer. In the dose-escalation cohort, over 65% of patients were male, and the mean age was approximately 60 years, with a range of roughly 23 to 85. Prior anti-PD-1, anti-PD-L1 or anti-CTLA-4 therapy was permitted, and checkpoint inhibitors had been received by around 39% of dose-escalation patients. Partial responses were achieved by three dose-escalation patients, of whom one had hepatocellular carcinoma and two had cutaneous melanoma. The point of sequencing TCRbeta in the periphery was to test whether ivuxolimab changed TCR sequence diversity and drove clonal T-cell expansion. The paper reports the monotherapy dose-escalation portion (N ≈ 52 patients) of the phase I ivuxolimab trial. Summary of the overall study and its limitations: After ivuxolimab, CD8+ T cells had more expanded clones than CD4+ T cells on average. In partial responders in the 0.1-3.0 mg/kg groups, normalized peripheral clonal expansion was found to be among the lowest, especially among CD8+ T cells. Low levels of normalized T-cell clonal expansion were also seen in some nonresponding patients. Clonal expansion of both CD4+ and CD8+ blood T cells was observed from baseline to week 6 at doses 0.1 to 3.0 mg/kg. The antigen specificity of the peripheral T cells that underwent clonal expansion was not determined.

The trim is 2 bases for V and 4 bases for J, with a gap of 9 bases between the germline ends. Via the germline V gene, CDR1 is SGHVS and CDR2 FQNEAQ. Inclusive of the bounding cysteine and phenylalanine, the CDR3 is 14 residues long. The sequence is cut down to CDR3 DNA, 42 bases in frame from base 1. Worth noting for this clone: Its specific antigen is unknown. Per-nucleotide qualities are absent, and no much larger clonotype sits a single base away.

Genomic DNA was isolated from the sorted cells so that the TCRbeta CDR3 region could be sequenced. The immunoSEQ Assay was used for sequencing of TCRbeta CDR3 regions. TCRdb re-hosts the immuneACCESS table, in-frame sequences only. Its copies lack some clones; in the studies checked, an unresolved V gene accounts for under half of them, and the cause for the rest is not known. In this sample the table shows tens of thousands of clones, 89% of which occur a single time. About 4% of the sample belongs to the ten largest clones. The trial excluded patients who had a history of autoimmune disease or who were on systemic immunosuppression. Peripheral blood for TCR sequencing was drawn from every dose cohort at baseline, at cycle 4 day 1 and at cycle 7 day 1. Samples were obtained from an open-label, multicenter, first-in-human phase I dose-escalation trial of ivuxolimab. Adults with locally advanced or metastatic melanoma, renal cell, hepatocellular, or head and neck squamous cell carcinoma were enrolled in the trial. Before TCR sequencing, CD4+ and CD8+ T cells were separately sorted from peripheral blood.

This sequence was found in an adult with an advanced solid tumor such as melanoma, head and neck, liver or kidney cancer. The chain is encoded by TRBV7-8 joined to TRBJ1-5, with no confident D gene call. Sequenced material: CD4+ or CD8+ T cells sorted from blood, taken in a trial of the OX40 agonist ivuxolimab. This receptor carries the CDR3 CASSLQAVNQPQHF. The nucleotide sequence is TGTGCCAGCAGCTTACAAGCGGTTAATCAGCCCCAGCATTTT.